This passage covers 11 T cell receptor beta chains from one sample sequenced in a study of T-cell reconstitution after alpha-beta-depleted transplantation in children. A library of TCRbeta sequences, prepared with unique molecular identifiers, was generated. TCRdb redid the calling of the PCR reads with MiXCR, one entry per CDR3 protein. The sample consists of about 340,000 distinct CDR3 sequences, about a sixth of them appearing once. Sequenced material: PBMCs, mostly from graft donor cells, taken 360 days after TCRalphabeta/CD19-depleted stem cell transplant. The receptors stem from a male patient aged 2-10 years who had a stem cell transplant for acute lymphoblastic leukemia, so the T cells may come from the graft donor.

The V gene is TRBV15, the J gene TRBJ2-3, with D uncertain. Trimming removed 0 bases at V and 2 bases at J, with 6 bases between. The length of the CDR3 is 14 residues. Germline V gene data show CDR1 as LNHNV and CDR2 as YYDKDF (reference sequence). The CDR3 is CATSRDSLTDTQYF. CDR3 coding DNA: TGTGCCACCAGCAGAGATTCGCTCACAGATACGCAGTATTTT.

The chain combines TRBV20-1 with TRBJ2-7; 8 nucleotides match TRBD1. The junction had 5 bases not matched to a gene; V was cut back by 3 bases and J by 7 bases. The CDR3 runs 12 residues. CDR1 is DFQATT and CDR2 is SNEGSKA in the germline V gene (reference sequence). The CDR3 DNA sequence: TGCAGTGCTAGCCAGGGGGCGGGGGAGCAGTACTTC. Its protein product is CSASQGAGEQYF.

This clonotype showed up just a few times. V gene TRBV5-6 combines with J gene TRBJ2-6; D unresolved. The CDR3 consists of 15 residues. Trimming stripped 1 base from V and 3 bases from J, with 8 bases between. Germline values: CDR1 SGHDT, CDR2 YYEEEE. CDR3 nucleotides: TGTGCCAGCAGCTTGCTGCAGCATGGGGCCAACGTCCTGACTTTC. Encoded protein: CASSLLQHGANVLTF. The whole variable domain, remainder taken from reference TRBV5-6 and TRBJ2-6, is DAGVTQSPTHLIKTRGQQVTLRCSPKSGHDTVSWYQQALGQGPQFIFQYYEEEERQRGNFPDRFSGHQFPNYSSELNVNALLLGDSALYLCASSLLQHGANVLTFGAGSRLTVL.

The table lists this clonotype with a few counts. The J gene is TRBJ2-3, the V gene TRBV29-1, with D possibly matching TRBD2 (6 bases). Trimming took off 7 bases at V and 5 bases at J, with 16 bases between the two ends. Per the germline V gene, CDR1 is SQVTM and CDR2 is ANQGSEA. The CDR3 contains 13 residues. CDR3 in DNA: TGCAGCGCCGCCGGGACTCCACTAGATACGCAGTATTTT. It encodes CSAAGTPLDTQYF.

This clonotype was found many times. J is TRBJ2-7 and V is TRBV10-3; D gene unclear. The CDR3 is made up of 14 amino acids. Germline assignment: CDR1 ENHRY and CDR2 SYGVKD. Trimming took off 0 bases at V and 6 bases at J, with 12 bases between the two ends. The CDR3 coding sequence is TGTGCCATCAGTGAGTCGTTTTGGAATTCCGAGCAGTACTTC. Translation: CAISESFWNSEQYF.

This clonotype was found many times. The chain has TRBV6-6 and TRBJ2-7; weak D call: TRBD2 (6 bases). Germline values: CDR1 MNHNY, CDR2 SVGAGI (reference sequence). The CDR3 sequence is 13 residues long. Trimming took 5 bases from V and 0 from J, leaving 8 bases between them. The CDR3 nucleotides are TGTGCCAGCAGTCACGGGAGCTCCTACGAGCAGTACTTC. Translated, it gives CASSHGSSYEQYF.

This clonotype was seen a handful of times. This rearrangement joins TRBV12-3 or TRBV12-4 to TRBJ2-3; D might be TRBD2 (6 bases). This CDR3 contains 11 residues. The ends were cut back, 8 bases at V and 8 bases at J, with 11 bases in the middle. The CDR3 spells CASGGSGTQYF. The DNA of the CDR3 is TGTGCCAGCGGGGGGTCGGGTACGCAGTATTTT.

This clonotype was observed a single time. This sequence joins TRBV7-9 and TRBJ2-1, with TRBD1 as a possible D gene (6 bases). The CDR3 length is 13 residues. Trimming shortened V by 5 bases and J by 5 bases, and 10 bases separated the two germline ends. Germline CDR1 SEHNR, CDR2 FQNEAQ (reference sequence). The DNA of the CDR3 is TGTGCCAGCAGCCAACAGGGAAACAATGAGCAGTTCTTC. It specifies CASSQQGNNEQFF.

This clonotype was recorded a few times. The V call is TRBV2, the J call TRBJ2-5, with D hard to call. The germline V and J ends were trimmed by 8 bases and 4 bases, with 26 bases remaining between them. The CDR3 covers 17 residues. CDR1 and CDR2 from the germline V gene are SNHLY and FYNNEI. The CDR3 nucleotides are TGTGCCAGCCTGTTGGAGAGCGCCGGTGTTTACGGAGAGACCCAGTACTTC. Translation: CASLLESAGVYGETQYF.

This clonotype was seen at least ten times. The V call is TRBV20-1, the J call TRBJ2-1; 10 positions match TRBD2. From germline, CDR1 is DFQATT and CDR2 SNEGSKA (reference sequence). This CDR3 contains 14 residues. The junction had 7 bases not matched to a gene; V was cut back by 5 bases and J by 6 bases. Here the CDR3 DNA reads TGCAGTGCTCCGCTAGCGGGAGTTAGCAATGAGCAGTTCTTC. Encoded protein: CSAPLAGVSNEQFF.

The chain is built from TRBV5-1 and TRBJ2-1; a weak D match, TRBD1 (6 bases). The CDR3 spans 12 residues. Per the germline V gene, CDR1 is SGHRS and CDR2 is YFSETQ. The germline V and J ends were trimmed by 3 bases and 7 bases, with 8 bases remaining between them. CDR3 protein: CASSSGQNEQFF. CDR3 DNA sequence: TGCGCCAGCAGCTCTGGACAGAATGAGCAGTTCTTC.